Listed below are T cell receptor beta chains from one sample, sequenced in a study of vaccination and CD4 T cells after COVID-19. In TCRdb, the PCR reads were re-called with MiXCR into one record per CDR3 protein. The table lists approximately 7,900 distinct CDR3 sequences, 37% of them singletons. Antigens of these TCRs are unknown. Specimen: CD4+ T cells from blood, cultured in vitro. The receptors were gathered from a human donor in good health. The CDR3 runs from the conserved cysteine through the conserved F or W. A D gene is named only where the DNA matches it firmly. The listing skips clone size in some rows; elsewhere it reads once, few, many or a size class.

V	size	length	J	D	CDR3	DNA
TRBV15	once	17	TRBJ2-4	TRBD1	CATSRVGTGGSKNIQYF	TGTGCCACCAGCAGAGTAGGGACAGGGGGGTCCAAAAACATTCAGTACTTC
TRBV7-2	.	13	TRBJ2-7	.	CASSLLTPYEQYF	TGTGCCAGCAGCCTCCTGACACCGTACGAGCAGTACTTC
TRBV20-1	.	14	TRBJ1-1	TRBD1	CSASKTGRNTEAFF	TGCAGTGCTAGCAAGACAGGGCGGAACACTGAAGCTTTCTTT
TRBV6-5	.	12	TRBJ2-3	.	CASSFQGDTQYF	TGTGCCAGCAGTTTCCAGGGGGATACGCAGTATTTT
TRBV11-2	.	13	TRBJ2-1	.	CASSSIPLGEQFF	TGTGCCAGCTCAAGTATTCCTTTGGGTGAGCAGTTCTTC
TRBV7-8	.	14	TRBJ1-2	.	CASSLDGRYYGYTF	TGTGCCAGCAGCTTAGACGGCAGGTACTATGGCTACACCTTC
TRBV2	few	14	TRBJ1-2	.	CASSEAGGNYGYTF	TGTGCCAGCAGTGAAGCAGGGGGAAACTATGGCTACACCTTC
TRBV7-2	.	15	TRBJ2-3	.	CASSLGASQSSTQYF	TGTGCCAGCAGCTTAGGGGCTAGCCAGTCAAGTACGCAGTATTTT
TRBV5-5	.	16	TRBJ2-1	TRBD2	CASSPVAGGPYNEQFF	TGTGCCAGCAGCCCCGTAGCGGGAGGGCCCTACAATGAGCAGTTCTTC
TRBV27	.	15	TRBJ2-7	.	CASSRVGGDFYEQYF	TGTGCCAGCAGTCGGGTGGGGGGTGATTTCTACGAGCAGTACTTC
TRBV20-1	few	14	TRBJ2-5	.	CSAHLSWGQETQYF	TGCAGTGCCCATCTTAGTTGGGGACAAGAGACCCAGTACTTC
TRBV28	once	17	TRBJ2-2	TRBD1	CASSSPGTGGLTGELFF	TGTGCCAGCAGTTCGCCCGGGACAGGAGGTTTGACCGGGGAGCTGTTTTTT
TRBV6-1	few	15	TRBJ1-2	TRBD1	CASRETGYSVYGYTF	TGTGCCAGCAGGGAGACAGGGTACTCCGTCTATGGCTACACCTTC
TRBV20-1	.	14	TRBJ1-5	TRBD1	CSASTGDSNQPQHF	TGCAGTGCCTCGACAGGGGATAGCAATCAGCCCCAGCATTTT
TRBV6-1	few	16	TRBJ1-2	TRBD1	CASSPSPRGADYGYTF	TGTGCCAGCAGCCCCAGCCCCAGGGGGGCGGACTATGGCTACACCTTC
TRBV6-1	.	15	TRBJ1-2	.	CASSTLALANYGYTF	TGTGCCAGCAGTACCCTGGCATTAGCTAACTATGGCTACACCTTC
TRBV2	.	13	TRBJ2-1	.	CAGSLDTNNEQFF	TGTGCCGGCAGTCTGGACACTAACAATGAGCAGTTCTTC
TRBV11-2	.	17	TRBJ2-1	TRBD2	CASSPPTGREDYNEQFF	TGTGCCAGCAGCCCCCCTACTGGGCGGGAGGACTACAATGAGCAGTTCTTC
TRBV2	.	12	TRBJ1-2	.	CASSRIESGYTF	TGTGCCAGCAGTCGAATCGAATCTGGCTACACCTTC
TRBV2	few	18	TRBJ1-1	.	CASRPIWDSGRVNTEAFF	TGTGCCAGCAGACCTATATGGGACTCAGGTCGGGTGAACACTGAAGCTTTCTTT
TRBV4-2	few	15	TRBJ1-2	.	CASSQEVGSHYGYTF	TGTGCCAGCAGCCAAGAAGTGGGAAGTCACTATGGCTACACCTTC
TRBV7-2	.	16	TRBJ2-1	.	CASSLKDYGSYNEQFF	TGTGCCAGCAGCTTGAAGGACTACGGCTCCTACAATGAGCAGTTCTTC
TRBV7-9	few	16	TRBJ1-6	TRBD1	CASSLERGRRNSPLHF	TGTGCCAGCAGCTTAGAGAGGGGGCGCAGGAATTCACCCCTCCACTTT
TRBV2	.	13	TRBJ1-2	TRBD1	CASSGQGADGYTF	TGTGCCAGCAGTGGACAGGGGGCTGATGGCTACACCTTC
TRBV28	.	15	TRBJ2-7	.	CASSFTLPSTYEQYF	TGTGCCAGCAGTTTCACGCTCCCGTCCACATACGAGCAGTACTTC
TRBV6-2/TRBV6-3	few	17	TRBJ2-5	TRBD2	CASRRKTSQSPQETQYF	TGTGCCAGCAGACGCAAGACTAGCCAATCCCCCCAAGAGACCCAGTACTTC
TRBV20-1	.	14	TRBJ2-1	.	CSASSGNEIDEQFF	TGCAGTGCTAGTTCGGGTAATGAGATCGATGAGCAGTTCTTC
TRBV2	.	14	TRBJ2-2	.	CASSVGGASGELFF	TGTGCCAGCAGTGTGGGGGGGGCAAGCGGGGAGCTGTTTTTT
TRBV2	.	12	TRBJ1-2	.	CARRDGLGGYTF	TGTGCCAGACGGGACGGCCTGGGCGGCTACACCTTC
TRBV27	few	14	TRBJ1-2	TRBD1	CASSTAGTGSGYTF	TGTGCCAGCAGTACCGCCGGGACAGGGTCTGGCTACACCTTC
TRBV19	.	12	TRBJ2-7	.	CASNGDGYEQYF	TGTGCCAGTAATGGGGATGGCTACGAGCAGTACTTC
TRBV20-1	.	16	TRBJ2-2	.	CSAPTSSRANTGELFF	TGCAGTGCTCCAACTTCGTCACGGGCGAACACCGGGGAGCTGTTTTTT
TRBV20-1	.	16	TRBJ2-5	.	CSASSHRAPREETQYF	TGCAGTGCTAGTTCCCACAGGGCACCCAGAGAAGAGACCCAGTACTTC
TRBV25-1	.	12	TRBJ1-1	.	CASSTGLGEAFF	TGTGCCAGCAGTACAGGGTTAGGTGAAGCTTTCTTT
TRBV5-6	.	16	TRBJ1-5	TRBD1	CASSSYRQGGNQPQHF	TGTGCCAGCAGCTCATATAGACAGGGTGGCAATCAGCCCCAGCATTTT
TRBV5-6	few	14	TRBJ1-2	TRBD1	CASSLRAGGLGYTF	TGTGCCAGCAGCCTACGCGCAGGGGGCCTTGGCTACACCTTC
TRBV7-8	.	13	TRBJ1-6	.	CASSLKWDSPLHF	TGTGCCAGCAGCTTAAAGTGGGATTCACCCCTCCACTTT
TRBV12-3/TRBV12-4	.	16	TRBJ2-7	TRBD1	CASSLGGQGASYEQYF	TGTGCCAGCAGTTTAGGGGGACAGGGGGCCTCCTACGAGCAGTACTTC
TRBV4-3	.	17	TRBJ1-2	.	CASSQENPPRGNYGYTF	TGCGCCAGCAGCCAAGAGAACCCTCCCCGGGGGAACTATGGCTACACCTTC